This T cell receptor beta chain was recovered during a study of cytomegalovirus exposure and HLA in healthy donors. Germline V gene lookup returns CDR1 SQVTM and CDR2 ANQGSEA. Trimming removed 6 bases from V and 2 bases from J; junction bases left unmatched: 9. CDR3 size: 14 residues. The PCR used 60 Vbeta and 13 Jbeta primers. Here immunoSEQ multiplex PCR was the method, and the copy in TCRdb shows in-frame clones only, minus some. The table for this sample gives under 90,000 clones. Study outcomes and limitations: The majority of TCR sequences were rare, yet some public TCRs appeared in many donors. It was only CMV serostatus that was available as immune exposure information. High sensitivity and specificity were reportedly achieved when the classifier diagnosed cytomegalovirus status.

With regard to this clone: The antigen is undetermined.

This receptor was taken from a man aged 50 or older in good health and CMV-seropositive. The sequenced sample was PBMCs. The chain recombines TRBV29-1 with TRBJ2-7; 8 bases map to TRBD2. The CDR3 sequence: CSVAGRGSAYEQYF. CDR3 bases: TGCAGCGTCGCCGGGAGGGGGAGCGCCTACGAGCAGTACTTC.